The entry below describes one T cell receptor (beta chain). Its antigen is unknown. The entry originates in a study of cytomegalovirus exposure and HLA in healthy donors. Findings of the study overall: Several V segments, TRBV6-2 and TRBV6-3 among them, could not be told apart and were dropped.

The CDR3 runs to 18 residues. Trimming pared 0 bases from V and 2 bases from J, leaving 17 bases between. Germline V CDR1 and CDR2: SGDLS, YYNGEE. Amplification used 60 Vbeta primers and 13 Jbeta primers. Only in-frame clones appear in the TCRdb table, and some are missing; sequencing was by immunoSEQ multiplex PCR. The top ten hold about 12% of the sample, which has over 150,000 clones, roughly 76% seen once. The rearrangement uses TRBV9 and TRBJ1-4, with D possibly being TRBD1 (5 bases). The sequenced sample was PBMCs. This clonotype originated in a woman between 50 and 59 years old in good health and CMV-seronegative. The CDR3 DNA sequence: TGTGCCAGCAGCGTAGGGAGGGCGCAAGGGGTGACTAATGAAAAACTGTTTTTT. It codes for CASSVGRAQGVTNEKLFF.